This T cell receptor (beta chain) is drawn from a study of T cells in Graves' hyperthyroidism and ophthalmopathy. The study included ophthalmopathy patients with Clinical Activity Score at least 3, NOSPECS grade at least 4 and duration under 3 months. CDR3 size: 16 residues. The germline V gene encodes CDR1 MNHEY and CDR2 SMNVEV (reference sequence). Trimming removed 4 bases from V and 2 bases from J; junction bases left unmatched: 8. TCR beta CDR3 sequences were amplified from RNA transcripts. With the HTBI primer set, the TCR CDR3 went through a first round of RT-PCR. One entry per CDR3 protein, called by TCRdb with MiXCR from the multiplex PCR reads. The sample lists 450,000 to 650,000 distinct CDR3 sequences, 17% seen once, with 15% to 20% in the top ten. The sample holds many counts of this clonotype.

This clonotype originated in a woman between 18 and 29 years old with Graves' ophthalmopathy. The chain uses TRBV27 and TRBJ2-3; 8 positions agree with TRBD2. The sequenced material came from blood. CDR3 sequence reads: CASSSRGGPNTDTQYF. DNA for the CDR3: TGTGCCAGCAGTTCCCGGGGGGGTCCAAACACAGATACGCAGTATTTT.